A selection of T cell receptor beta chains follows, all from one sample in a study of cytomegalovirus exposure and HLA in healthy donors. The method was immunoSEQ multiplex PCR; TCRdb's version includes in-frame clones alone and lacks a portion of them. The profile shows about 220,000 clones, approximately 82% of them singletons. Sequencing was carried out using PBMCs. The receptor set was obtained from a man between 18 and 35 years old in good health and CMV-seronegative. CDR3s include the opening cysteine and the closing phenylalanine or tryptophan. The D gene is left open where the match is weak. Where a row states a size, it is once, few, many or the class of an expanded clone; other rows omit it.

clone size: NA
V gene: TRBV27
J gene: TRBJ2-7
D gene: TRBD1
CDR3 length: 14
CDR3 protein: CASAPGDRVYEQYF
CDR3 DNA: TGTGCCAGCGCTCCTGGGGACAGGGTCTACGAGCAGTACTTC

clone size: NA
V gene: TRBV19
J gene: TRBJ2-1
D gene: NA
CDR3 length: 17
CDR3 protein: CASSIGVEGWSYNEQFF
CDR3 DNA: TGTGCCAGTAGTATAGGGGTGGAGGGGTGGTCCTACAATGAGCAGTTCTTC

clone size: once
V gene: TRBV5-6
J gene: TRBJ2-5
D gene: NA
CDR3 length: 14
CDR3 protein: CASSLVSNPETQYF
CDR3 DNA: TGTGCCAGCAGCTTGGTCAGTAACCCAGAGACCCAGTACTTC

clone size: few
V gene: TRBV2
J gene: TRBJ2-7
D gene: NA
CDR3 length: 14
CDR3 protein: CASSEAQQGNEQYF
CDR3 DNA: TGTGCCAGCAGTGAAGCGCAACAGGGTAACGAGCAGTACTTC

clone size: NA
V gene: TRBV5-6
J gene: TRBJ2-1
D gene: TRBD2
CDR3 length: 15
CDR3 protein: CASSTGLANYNEQFF
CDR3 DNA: TGTGCCAGCAGCACCGGACTAGCCAACTACAATGAGCAGTTCTTC

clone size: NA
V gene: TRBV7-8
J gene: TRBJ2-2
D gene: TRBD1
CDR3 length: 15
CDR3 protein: CASSSRTGAAGELFF
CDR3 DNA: TGTGCCAGCAGCTCCCGGACAGGGGCTGCCGGGGAGCTGTTTTTT

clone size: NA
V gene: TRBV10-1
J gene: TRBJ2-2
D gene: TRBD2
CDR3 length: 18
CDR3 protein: CASSEASTSGANTGELFF
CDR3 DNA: TGCGCCAGCAGTGAGGCGTCTACTAGCGGGGCGAACACCGGGGAGCTGTTTTTT

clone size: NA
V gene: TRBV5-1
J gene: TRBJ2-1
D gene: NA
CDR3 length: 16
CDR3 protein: CASSLEASGGYNEQFF
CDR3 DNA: TGCGCCAGCAGCTTGGAGGCCAGCGGAGGCTACAATGAGCAGTTCTTC

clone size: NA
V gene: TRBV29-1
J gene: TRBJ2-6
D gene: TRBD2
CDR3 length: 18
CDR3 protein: CSVEDRAREVSGANVLTF
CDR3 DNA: TGCAGCGTTGAAGACCGGGCGCGGGAGGTCTCTGGGGCCAACGTCCTGACTTTC

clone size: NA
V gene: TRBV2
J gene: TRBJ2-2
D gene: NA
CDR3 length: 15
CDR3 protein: CASSDQGPNTGELFF
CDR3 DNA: TGTGCCAGCAGTGACCAGGGGCCGAACACCGGGGAGCTGTTTTTT

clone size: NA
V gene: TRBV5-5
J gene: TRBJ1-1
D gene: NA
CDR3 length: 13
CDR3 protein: CASSEGGRYEAFF
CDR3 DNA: TGTGCCAGCAGCGAGGGGGGGAGATATGAAGCTTTCTTT

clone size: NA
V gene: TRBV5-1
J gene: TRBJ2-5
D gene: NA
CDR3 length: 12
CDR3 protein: CASSWSSLDQYF
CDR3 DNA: TGCGCCAGCAGCTGGTCTAGCTTAGACCAGTACTTC

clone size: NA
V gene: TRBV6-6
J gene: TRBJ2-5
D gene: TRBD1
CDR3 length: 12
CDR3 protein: CASKQGRETQYF
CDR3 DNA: TGTGCCAGCAAACAGGGGCGAGAGACCCAGTACTTC

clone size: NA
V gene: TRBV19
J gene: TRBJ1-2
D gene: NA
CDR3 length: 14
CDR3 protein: CASNFDRSNYGYTF
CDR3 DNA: TGTGCCAGTAATTTTGACAGGAGCAACTATGGCTACACCTTC

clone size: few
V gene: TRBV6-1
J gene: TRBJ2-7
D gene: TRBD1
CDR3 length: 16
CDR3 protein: CASSDPGTGSRYEQYF
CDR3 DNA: TGTGCCAGCAGTGATCCAGGGACAGGTTCGCGATACGAGCAGTACTTC

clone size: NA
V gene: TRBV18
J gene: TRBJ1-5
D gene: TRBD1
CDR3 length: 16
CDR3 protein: CASSYDRAIGDQPQHF
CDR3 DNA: TGTGCCAGCTCGTACGACAGGGCGATTGGCGATCAGCCCCAGCATTTT

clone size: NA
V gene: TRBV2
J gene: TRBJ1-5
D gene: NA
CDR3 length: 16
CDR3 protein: CASSDDRPYSNQPQHF
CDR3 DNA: TGTGCCAGCAGTGATGACAGGCCCTATAGCAATCAGCCCCAGCATTTT

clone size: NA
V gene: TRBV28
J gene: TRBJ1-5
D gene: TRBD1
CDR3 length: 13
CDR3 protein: CASSTGVNQPQHF
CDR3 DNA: TGTGCCAGTTCCACAGGGGTCAATCAGCCCCAGCATTTT

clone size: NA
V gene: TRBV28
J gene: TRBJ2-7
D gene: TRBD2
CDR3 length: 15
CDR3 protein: CASSLTAGGRNEQYF
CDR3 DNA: TGTGCCAGCAGTTTAACGGCGGGAGGGCGAAATGAGCAGTACTTC

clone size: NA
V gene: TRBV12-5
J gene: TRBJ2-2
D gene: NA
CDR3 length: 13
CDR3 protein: CASGSSHTGELFF
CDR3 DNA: TGTGCTAGTGGTTCGTCTCACACCGGGGAGCTGTTTTTT

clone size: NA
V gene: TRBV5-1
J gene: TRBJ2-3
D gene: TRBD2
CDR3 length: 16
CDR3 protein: CASSLVLAGGGDTQYF
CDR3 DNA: TGCGCCAGCAGCTTGGTCCTAGCGGGAGGTGGGGATACGCAGTATTTT

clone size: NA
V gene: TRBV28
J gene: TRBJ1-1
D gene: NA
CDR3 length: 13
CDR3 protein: CASVQAMNTEAFF
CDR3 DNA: TGTGCCAGCGTACAGGCGATGAACACTGAAGCTTTCTTT

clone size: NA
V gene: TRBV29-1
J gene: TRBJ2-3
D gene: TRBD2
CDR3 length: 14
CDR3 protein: CSVEWDYSTDTQYF
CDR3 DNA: TGCAGCGTTGAGTGGGACTATAGCACAGATACGCAGTATTTT

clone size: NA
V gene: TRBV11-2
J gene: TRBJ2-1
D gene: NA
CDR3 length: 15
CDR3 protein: CASRSPRDGYNEQFF
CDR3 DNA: TGTGCCAGCAGGTCCCCCAGGGATGGGTACAATGAGCAGTTCTTC

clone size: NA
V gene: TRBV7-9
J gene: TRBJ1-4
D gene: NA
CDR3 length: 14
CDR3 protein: CASSLGIANEKLFF
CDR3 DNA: TGTGCCAGCAGCTTAGGCATAGCTAATGAAAAACTGTTTTTT

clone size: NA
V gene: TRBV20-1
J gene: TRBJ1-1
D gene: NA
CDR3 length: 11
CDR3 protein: CSARKRTEAFF
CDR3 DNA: TGCAGTGCTAGGAAGCGCACTGAAGCTTTCTTT

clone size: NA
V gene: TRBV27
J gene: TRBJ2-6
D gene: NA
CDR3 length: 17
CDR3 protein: CASSLTVSPSGANVLTF
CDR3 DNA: TGTGCCAGCAGTTTGACTGTGAGTCCCTCTGGGGCCAACGTCCTGACTTTC

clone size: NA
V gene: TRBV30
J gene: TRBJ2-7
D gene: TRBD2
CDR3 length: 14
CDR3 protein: CAWSSTSGGYEQYF
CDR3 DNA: TGTGCCTGGAGTTCGACTAGCGGGGGCTACGAGCAGTACTTC

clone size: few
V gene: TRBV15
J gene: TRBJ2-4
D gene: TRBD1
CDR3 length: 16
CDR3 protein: CATSRDRGGAENIQYF
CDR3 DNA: TGTGCCACCAGCAGGGACAGAGGGGGCGCGGAAAACATTCAGTACTTC

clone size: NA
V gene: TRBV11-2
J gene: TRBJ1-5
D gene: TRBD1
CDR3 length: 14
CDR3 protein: CASSSQQGLQPQHF
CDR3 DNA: TGTGCCAGCAGCTCCCAACAGGGGTTGCAGCCCCAGCATTTT

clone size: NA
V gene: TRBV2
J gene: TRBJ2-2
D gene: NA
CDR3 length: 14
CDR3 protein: CASSDGLNTGELFF
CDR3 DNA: TGTGCCAGCAGTGATGGACTTAACACCGGGGAGCTGTTTTTT

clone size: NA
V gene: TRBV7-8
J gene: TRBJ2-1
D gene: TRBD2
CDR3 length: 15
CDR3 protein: CASSTGLAGAVEQFF
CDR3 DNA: TGTGCCAGCAGCACGGGACTAGCGGGAGCGGTAGAGCAGTTCTTC

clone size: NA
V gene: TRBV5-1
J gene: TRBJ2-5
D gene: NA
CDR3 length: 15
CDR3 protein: CASSFGAGERETQYF
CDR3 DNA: TGCGCCAGCAGCTTTGGTGCAGGGGAAAGGGAGACCCAGTACTTC

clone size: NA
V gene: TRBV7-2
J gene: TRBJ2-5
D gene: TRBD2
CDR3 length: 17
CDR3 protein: CASSLGYGGRGSETQYF
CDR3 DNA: TGTGCCAGCAGCTTAGGATATGGCGGGAGGGGATCAGAGACCCAGTACTTC

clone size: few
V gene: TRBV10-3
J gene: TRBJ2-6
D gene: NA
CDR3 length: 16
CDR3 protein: CASSGQVSSGANVLTF
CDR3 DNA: TGTGCCAGCAGCGGACAAGTAAGCTCTGGGGCCAACGTCCTGACTTTC

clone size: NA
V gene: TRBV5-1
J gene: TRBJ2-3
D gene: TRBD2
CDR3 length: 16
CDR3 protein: CASSYLSGRRPDTQYF
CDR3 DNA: TGCGCCAGCAGCTACCTAAGCGGGAGACGTCCAGATACGCAGTATTTT